This T cell receptor beta chain came from a study of technical replicates of blood from a few donors (dated by TCRdb to 2016 to 2017). About this clone: The target of this receptor is not known. The record has no base qualities; no much larger clone is one base away.

CDR1 and CDR2 were assigned from the germline V gene (reference sequence) as MNHEY and SMNVEV. Reading from cysteine to phenylalanine, the CDR3 counts 13 amino acids. Kept here is only the CDR3 DNA, which spans 39 bases and is read in frame from base 1. The junction carries 10 bases between V and J, which are trimmed by 2 bases and 5 bases respectively. The method was the immunoSEQ multiplex PCR assay. The clones in this table, taken by TCRdb from immuneACCESS, are in-frame only. Not every clone is retained; where verified, under half of the shortfall comes from an unresolved V gene, and the cause of the rest is unknown. This sample gives roughly 90,000 clones in total; roughly 92% of them show up just once. The ten biggest clones cover approximately 0.25% of the sample.

The sample consisted of T cells isolated from PBMCs. This receptor was obtained from a human donor in good health. The V and J genes are TRBV27 and TRBJ2-7; TRBD1 is a weak D gene call, 6 bases matching. The CDR3 amino acid sequence is: CASSLGDMNEQYF. The DNA reads as follows: TGTGCCAGCAGTTTAGGGGACATGAACGAGCAGTACTTC.